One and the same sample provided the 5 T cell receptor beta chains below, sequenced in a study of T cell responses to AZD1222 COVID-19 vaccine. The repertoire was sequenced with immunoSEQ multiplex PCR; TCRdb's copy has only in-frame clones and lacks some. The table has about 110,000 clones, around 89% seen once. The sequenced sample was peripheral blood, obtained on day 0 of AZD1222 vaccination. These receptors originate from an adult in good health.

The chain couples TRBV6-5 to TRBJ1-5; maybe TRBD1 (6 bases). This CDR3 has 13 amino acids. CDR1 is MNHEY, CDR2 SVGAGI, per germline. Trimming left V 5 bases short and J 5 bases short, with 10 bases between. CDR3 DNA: TGTGCCAGCAGTCAGGGGCCCCATCAGCCCCAGCATTTT. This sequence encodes CASSQGPHQPQHF.

The CDR3 region has the DNA TGTGCCAGCAGCCGTGCGGGTCTTTATGGCTACACCTTC. This translates into CASSRAGLYGYTF. V and J are TRBV12-3 or TRBV12-4 and TRBJ1-2; D is uncertain. Deletions cut 6 bases from V and 5 bases from J, with 13 bases between. The CDR3 length is 13 residues.

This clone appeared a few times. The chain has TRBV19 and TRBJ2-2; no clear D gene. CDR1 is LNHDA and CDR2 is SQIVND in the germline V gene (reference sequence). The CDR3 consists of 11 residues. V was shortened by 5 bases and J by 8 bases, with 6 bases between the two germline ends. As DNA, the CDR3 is TGTGCCAGTAGTTCCACAGGGGAGCTGTTTTTT. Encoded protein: CASSSTGELFF.

The CDR3 spells CASRPQGNQPQHF. The DNA of the CDR3 is TGTGCCAGCAGACCCCAGGGTAATCAGCCCCAGCATTTT. The V call is TRBV6-5, the J call TRBJ1-5; tentatively, D is TRBD1 (5 bases). V lost 6 bases and J 4 bases, leaving 10 bases between the germline ends. Germline V gene sequence: CDR1 MNHEY, CDR2 SVGAGI. CDR3 length equals 13 residues.

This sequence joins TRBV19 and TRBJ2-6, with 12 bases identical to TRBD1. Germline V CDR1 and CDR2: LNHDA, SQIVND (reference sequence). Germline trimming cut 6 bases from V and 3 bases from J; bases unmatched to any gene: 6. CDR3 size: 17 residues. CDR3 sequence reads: CASRARDRGRGANVLTF. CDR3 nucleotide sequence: TGTGCCAGTAGGGCCCGGGACAGGGGGCGTGGGGCCAACGTCCTGACTTTC.